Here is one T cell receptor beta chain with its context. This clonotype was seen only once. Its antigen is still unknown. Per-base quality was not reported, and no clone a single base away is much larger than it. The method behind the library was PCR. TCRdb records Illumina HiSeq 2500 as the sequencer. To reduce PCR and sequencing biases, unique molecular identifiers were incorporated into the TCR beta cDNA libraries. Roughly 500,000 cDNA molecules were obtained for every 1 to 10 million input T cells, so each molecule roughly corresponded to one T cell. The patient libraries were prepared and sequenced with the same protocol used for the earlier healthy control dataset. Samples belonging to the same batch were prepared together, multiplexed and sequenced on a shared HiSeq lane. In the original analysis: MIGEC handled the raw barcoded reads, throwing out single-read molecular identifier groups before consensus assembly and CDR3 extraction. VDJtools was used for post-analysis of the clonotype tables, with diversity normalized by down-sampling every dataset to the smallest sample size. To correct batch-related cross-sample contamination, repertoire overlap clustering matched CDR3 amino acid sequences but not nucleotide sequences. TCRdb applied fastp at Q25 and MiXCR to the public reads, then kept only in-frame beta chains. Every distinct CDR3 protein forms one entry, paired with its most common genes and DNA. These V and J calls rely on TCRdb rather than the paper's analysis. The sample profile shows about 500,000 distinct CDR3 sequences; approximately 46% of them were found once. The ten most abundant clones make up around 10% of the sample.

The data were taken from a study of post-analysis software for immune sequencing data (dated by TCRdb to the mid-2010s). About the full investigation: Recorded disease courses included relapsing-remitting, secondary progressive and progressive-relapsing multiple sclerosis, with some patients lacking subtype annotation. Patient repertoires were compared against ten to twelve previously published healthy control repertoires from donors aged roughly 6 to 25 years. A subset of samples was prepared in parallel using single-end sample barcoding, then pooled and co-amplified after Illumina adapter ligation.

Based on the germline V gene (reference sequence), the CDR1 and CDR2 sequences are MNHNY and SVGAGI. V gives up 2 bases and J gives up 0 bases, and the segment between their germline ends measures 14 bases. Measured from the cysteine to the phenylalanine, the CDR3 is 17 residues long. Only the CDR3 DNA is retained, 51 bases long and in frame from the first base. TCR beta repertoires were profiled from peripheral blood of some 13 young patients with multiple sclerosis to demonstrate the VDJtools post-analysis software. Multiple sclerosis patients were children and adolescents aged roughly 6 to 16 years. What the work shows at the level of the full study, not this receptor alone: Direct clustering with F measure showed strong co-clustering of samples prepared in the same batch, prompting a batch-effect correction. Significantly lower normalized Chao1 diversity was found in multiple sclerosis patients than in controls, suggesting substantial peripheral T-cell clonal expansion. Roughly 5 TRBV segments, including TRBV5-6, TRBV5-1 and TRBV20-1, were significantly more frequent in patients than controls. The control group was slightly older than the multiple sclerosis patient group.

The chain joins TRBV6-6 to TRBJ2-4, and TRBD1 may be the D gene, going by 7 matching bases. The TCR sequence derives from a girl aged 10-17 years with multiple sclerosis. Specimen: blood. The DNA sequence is TGTGCCAGCAGTTACGAGGCAGGGGGGATAGCCAAAAACATTCAGTACTTC. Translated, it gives CASSYEAGGIAKNIQYF.